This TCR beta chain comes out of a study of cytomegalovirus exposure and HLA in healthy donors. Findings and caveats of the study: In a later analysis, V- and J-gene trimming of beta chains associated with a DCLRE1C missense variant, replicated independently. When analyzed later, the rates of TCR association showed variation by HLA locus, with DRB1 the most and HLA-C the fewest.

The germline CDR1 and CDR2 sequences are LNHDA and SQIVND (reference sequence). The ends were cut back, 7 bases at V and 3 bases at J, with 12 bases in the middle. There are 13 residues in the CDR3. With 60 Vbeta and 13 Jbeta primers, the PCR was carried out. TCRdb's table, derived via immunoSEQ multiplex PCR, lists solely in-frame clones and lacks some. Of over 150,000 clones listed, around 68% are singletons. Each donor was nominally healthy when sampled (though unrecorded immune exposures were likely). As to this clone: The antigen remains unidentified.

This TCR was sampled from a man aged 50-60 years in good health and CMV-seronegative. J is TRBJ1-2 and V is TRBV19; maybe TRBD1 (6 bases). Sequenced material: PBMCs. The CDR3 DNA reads TGTGCCAGTAACGGACAGATCGACTATGGCTACACCTTC. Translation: CASNGQIDYGYTF.